A single sample is the source of the 9 T cell receptor beta chains below, sequenced in a study of blood T cells in healthy people across ages. The use of a sample-barcoded 5' primer and a J-beta primer mix characterized a second PCR of roughly 6 to 11 cycles. In TCRdb, the 5' RACE reads were re-called with MiXCR into one record per CDR3 protein. Of 1.5 million to 2 million distinct CDR3 sequences listed, less than 50% were seen once; the top ten hold around 2.1%. The sample taken for sequencing was blood. The receptors shown here come from a middle-aged woman in good health.

In DNA, the CDR3 is TGTGCCAGCAGTTTACTGGACAGGGGATTGAACAATGAGCAGTTCTTC. It translates to CASSLLDRGLNNEQFF. The chain employs TRBV27 and TRBJ2-1, with 9 positions matching TRBD1. V gave up 2 bases and J gave up 5 bases; unmatched junction bases: 7. This CDR3 is built from 16 residues. Germline V lookup: CDR1 MNHEY, CDR2 SMNVEV (reference sequence).

The chain combines TRBV6-1 with TRBJ2-1, with TRBD2 identical over 8 bases. Trimming took 6 bases from V and 4 from J; bases not matched to a gene: 8. This CDR3 region has 15 residues. Germline V lookup: CDR1 MNHNS, CDR2 SASEGT. CDR3 residues: CASRGTKRGYNEQFF. The CDR3 nucleotides read TGTGCCAGCAGAGGGACTAAGCGGGGGTACAATGAGCAGTTCTTC.

The chain links TRBV3-1 to TRBJ2-4; 9 bases are shared with TRBD1. The V and J ends lost 4 bases and 7 bases, in that order; junction bases with no gene match: 8. This CDR3 has 15 amino acids. Germline assignment: CDR1 LGHDT and CDR2 YNNKEL (reference sequence). CDR3 sequence: CASSRQGQGGNIQYF. For the CDR3, the DNA is TGTGCCAGCAGCCGGCAGGGACAGGGTGGGAACATTCAGTACTTC.

The chain is built from TRBV4-2 and TRBJ1-1; no firm D call. V lost 1 base and J 1 base, leaving 19 bases between the germline ends. Germline-derived CDR1 and CDR2 are LGHNA and YNFKEQ. The CDR3 is made up of 18 amino acids. The CDR3 is CASSQVGLIGRTNTEAFF. CDR3 sequence (DNA): TGTGCCAGCAGCCAAGTGGGTTTGATCGGGCGGACGAACACTGAAGCTTTCTTT.

In this sample, this clonotype turned up a few times. The V call is TRBV20-1, the J call TRBJ2-3, with TRBD2 identical over 7 bases. Germline lookup yields CDR1 DFQATT and CDR2 SNEGSKA (reference sequence). The CDR3 is made up of 13 amino acids. The trim removed 2 bases at V and 7 bases at J, leaving 6 bases unmatched. The CDR3 region has the DNA TGCAGTGCTAGAATCGGGAGGAGGTATACGCAGTATTTT. Encoded protein: CSARIGRRYTQYF.

The rearrangement links TRBV6-5 to TRBJ1-6; weak D call: TRBD1 (5 bases). Germline lookup yields CDR1 MNHEY and CDR2 SVGAGI. The length of the CDR3 is 17 residues. V was cut by 4 bases and J by 2 bases, with 15 bases left in between. Here the CDR3 DNA reads TGTGCCAGCAGTTTTCAGGGAGGTAAAACCTATAATTCACCCCTCCACTTT. Protein: CASSFQGGKTYNSPLHF.

This clonotype occurred a few times. The rearrangement uses TRBV7-3 and TRBJ2-1; D perhaps matches TRBD1 (6 bases). Between the trimmed V and J ends, which lost 1 base and 9 bases, there was a span of 13 bases. The germline V gene encodes CDR1 SGHTA and CDR2 FQGTGA. The CDR3 is 14 residues long. The CDR3 coding sequence is TGTGCCAGCAGCTTAAACAGGACAGCTTTTGAGCAGTTCTTC. Amino acid sequence: CASSLNRTAFEQFF.

The chain has TRBV29-1 and TRBJ1-2, with 8 positions matching TRBD1. The CDR3 spans 13 residues. The V and J ends lost 7 bases and 0 bases, in that order; junction bases with no gene match: 4. Germline V gene sequence: CDR1 SQVTM, CDR2 ANQGSEA. This CDR3 is CSAGTGSNYGYTF. The CDR3 DNA reads TGCAGCGCTGGGACAGGTTCTAACTATGGCTACACCTTC.

This clonotype has only one observation. The V and J genes are TRBV7-6 and TRBJ2-7; TRBD2 aligns across 7 bases. CDR1 is SGHVS, CDR2 FNYEAQ, per germline. The CDR3 runs to 18 residues. Trimming at V came to 2 bases and at J to 1 base, leaving 14 bases not matched to a gene. The CDR3 DNA reads TGTGCCAGCAGCTTAAGGTGGGGAGGGGACCTTACTTCCTACGAGCAGTACTTC. Translated, it gives CASSLRWGGDLTSYEQYF.